These 31 T cell receptor beta chains originate from one sample sequenced in a study of blood T cell repertoires in COVID-19. The method was immunoSEQ multiplex PCR; TCRdb's version includes in-frame clones alone and lacks a portion of them. The sample holds about 78,000 clones, 90% seen once. Sample: peripheral blood. These receptors were taken from a woman in her 50s in a cohort sampled during active COVID-19.

In regard to this clone: The conserved phenylalanine or tryptophan is not found at the CDR3 terminus, so this likely reflects a read error. The chain employs TRBV5-1 and TRBJ1-2, with 9 bases identical to TRBD1. The V gene end was trimmed by 7 bases and the J gene end by 8 bases; junction bases not matched to a gene: 12. Germline CDR1 reads SGHRS; CDR2 reads YFSETQ. The CDR3 extends over 14 amino acids. CDR3 coding DNA: TGCGCCAGCTCTCTCGGACAGGGGACCCAAGGCTACACCATC. Translation: CASSLGQGTQGYTI.

V gene TRBV14 combines with J gene TRBJ1-5; 9 bases map to TRBD1. The CDR3 totals 13 residues. Germline assignment: CDR1 SGHDN and CDR2 FVKESK. The V and J ends lost 5 bases and 6 bases, in that order; junction bases with no gene match: 2. CDR3 nucleotide sequence: TGTGCCAGCAGCTCGACAGGGGGTCAGCCCCAGCATTTT. Its protein is CASSSTGGQPQHF.

The V call is TRBV5-1, the J call TRBJ1-2; TRBD1 matches at 10 bases. CDR1 is SGHRS, CDR2 YFSETQ, per germline. The J segment lost 7 bases and the V segment lost 4 bases, leaving 13 bases of the junction unmatched. The CDR3 length is 16 residues. In nucleotides, the CDR3 is TGCGCCAGCAGCCTCCGTCCCGGGACAGGGGCGGGTGGCTACACCTTC. Protein: CASSLRPGTGAGGYTF.

This clone was picked up a small number of times. The rearrangement links TRBV6-5 to TRBJ2-2; D ambiguous. This CDR3 comprises 14 residues. Germline lookup yields CDR1 MNHEY and CDR2 SVGAGI. Between the trimmed V and J ends, which lost 5 bases and 3 bases, there was a span of 10 bases. As DNA, the CDR3 is TGTGCCAGCAGTCGCTCTCAGGACACCGGGGAGCTGTTTTTT. Translating gives CASSRSQDTGELFF.

This rearrangement joins TRBV28 to TRBJ2-7, with 9 bases fitting TRBD1. V shed 7 bases and J 4 bases; nucleotides not matched to a gene: 8. This CDR3 contains 14 residues. The V gene's germline CDR1 is MDHEN and CDR2 SYDVKM. The CDR3: CASIPDRGMYEQYF. CDR3 nucleotide sequence: TGTGCCAGCATCCCCGACAGGGGGATGTACGAGCAGTACTTC.

The CDR3 sequence: CASSFGSGSQETQYF. The CDR3 DNA reads TGCGCCAGCAGCTTCGGCAGCGGTTCCCAAGAGACCCAGTACTTC. J is TRBJ2-5 and V is TRBV5-1; weak D call: TRBD2 (5 bases). Trimming shortened V by 2 bases and J by 1 base, and 12 bases separated the two germline ends. Germline CDR1 is SGHRS and CDR2 is YFSETQ. The CDR3 sequence is 15 residues long.

The rearrangement uses TRBV6-5 and TRBJ1-6; D may be TRBD1 (5 bases). V was cut by 0 bases and J by 6 bases, with 12 bases left in between. This CDR3 contains 16 residues. Germline V CDR1 and CDR2: MNHEY, SVGAGI. CDR3 DNA sequence: TGTGCCAGCAGTTACTCTCGCAGGGCGACTAATTCACCCCTCCACTTT. Translation gives CASSYSRRATNSPLHF.

The gene calls are TRBV9 and TRBJ2-7; perhaps TRBD1 as D (6 bases). The CDR3 runs to 15 residues. Trimming removed 5 bases at V and 3 bases at J, with 18 bases between. Germline CDR1 SGDLS, CDR2 YYNGEE. The CDR3 DNA follows: TGTGCCAGCAGTGGTCCCGGGACAAATTTCTACGAGCAGTACTTC. This codes for CASSGPGTNFYEQYF.

In nucleotides, the CDR3 is TGTGCCAGCAGCAGGGGGCAGGGAGGGGAGCTGTTTTTT. As protein: CASSRGQGGELFF. J is TRBJ2-2 and V is TRBV11-2; 7 nucleotides match TRBD1. The CDR3 sequence is 13 residues long. J lost 8 bases, V lost 5 bases, and 5 bases had no gene match. CDR1 is SGHAT, CDR2 FQNNGV, per germline.

The chain uses TRBV9 and TRBJ2-3; 10 bases are shared with TRBD2. The CDR3 covers 16 residues. The germline CDR1 and CDR2 sequences are SGDLS and YYNGEE. V was clipped by 2 bases and J by 4 bases; unmatched bases: 7. The CDR3, as DNA: TGTGCCAGCAGCGTCAGCGGGGGGGGAGTTGCAGATACGCAGTATTTT. Translating it yields CASSVSGGGVADTQYF.

This clone was counted only a few times. The J gene is TRBJ1-1, the V gene TRBV18, with TRBD1 as a possible D gene (6 bases). V was trimmed by 2 bases and J by 0 bases, leaving 10 bases between them. Germline V gives CDR1 KGHSH, CDR2 LQKENI. CDR3 length: 15 residues. The CDR3 region is CASSPTDRLNTEAFF. For the CDR3, the DNA is TGTGCCAGCTCACCAACGGACAGATTGAACACTGAAGCTTTCTTT.

The chain has TRBV9 and TRBJ2-2; 15 positions agree with TRBD2. The CDR3 length is 18 residues. Germline CDR1 and CDR2: SGDLS and YYNGEE. The V gene end was trimmed by 7 bases and the J gene end by 3 bases; junction bases not matched to a gene: 10. The CDR3 reads CASRPLGLAGGDTGELFF. CDR3 DNA sequence: TGTGCCAGCCGACCCTTGGGACTAGCGGGAGGCGACACCGGGGAGCTGTTTTTT.

The chain has TRBV7-8 and TRBJ1-5, with D unresolved. The CDR3 spans 15 residues. Per the germline V gene, CDR1 is SGHVS and CDR2 is FQNEAQ. Trimming stripped 1 base from V and 1 base from J, with 8 bases between. The chain's CDR3 is CASSLGTASNQPQHF. CDR3 sequence (DNA): TGTGCCAGCAGCTTAGGAACCGCGAGCAATCAGCCCCAGCATTTT.

V is TRBV28 and J is TRBJ2-7; possible D gene TRBD1, 5 bases. The germline V gene has CDR1 MDHEN and CDR2 SYDVKM. The CDR3 runs 15 residues. Trimming shortened V by 1 base and J by 4 bases, and 14 bases separated the two germline ends. The CDR3 DNA reads as TGTGCCAGCAGTTTATCGGCAGGGCCCAAGTACGAGCAGTACTTC. Encoded protein: CASSLSAGPKYEQYF.

In its sample, this clone was seen a few times. The CDR3 loop is CAWSEPPGGYEQYF. In nucleotides, the CDR3 is TGTGCCTGGAGTGAGCCCCCCGGCGGCTACGAGCAGTACTTC. The chain uses TRBV30 and TRBJ2-7; D is uncertain. Per the germline V gene, CDR1 is GTSNPN and CDR2 is SVGIG (reference sequence). This CDR3 is 14 amino acids long. V was shortened by 1 base and J by 3 bases, with 13 bases between the two germline ends. The variable domain in full, completed from reference TRBV30 and TRBJ2-7, reads SQTIHQWPATLVQPVGSPLSLECTVEGTSNPNLYWYRQAAGRGLQLLFYSVGIGQISSEVPQNLSASRPQDRQFILSSKKLLLSDSGFYLCAWSEPPGGYEQYFGPGTRLTVT.

This chain links TRBV5-1 with TRBJ2-2; TRBD2 is a possible D gene (6 bases). Trimming pared 4 bases from V and 1 base from J, leaving 14 bases between. Germline CDR1 reads SGHRS; CDR2 reads YFSETQ. This CDR3 has 16 amino acids. CDR3 DNA: TGCGCCAGCAGCCCAGCGGGCCAGGTGAACACCGGGGAGCTGTTTTTT. This gives the protein CASSPAGQVNTGELFF.

The chain links TRBV5-1 to TRBJ2-2, with 9 positions matching TRBD1. The junction had 3 bases not matched to a gene; V was cut back by 5 bases and J by 1 base. CDR1 is SGHRS and CDR2 is YFSETQ in the germline V gene. CDR3 length: 15 residues. The CDR3 sequence: CASRAGQGNTGELFF. Here the CDR3 DNA reads TGCGCCAGCAGGGCGGGACAGGGGAACACCGGGGAGCTGTTTTTT.

The chain joins TRBV5-5 to TRBJ2-2; 7 nucleotides match TRBD1. Germline V gene data show CDR1 as SGHKS and CDR2 as YYEKEE (reference sequence). The J segment lost 7 bases and the V segment lost 0 bases, leaving 3 bases of the junction unmatched. The length of the CDR3 is 14 residues. This chain's CDR3 is CASSLGQGGGELFF. The CDR3 region has the DNA TGTGCCAGCAGCTTGGGACAGGGCGGCGGGGAGCTGTTTTTT.

The chain uses TRBV24-1 and TRBJ2-1; 10 bases are a match to TRBD2. CDR1 is KGHDR, CDR2 SFDVKD, per germline. CDR3 length: 17 residues. With 4 bases clipped from V and 9 bases from J, the junction kept 14 bases outside the gene matches. The chain's CDR3 is CATSDPRLAGPTIEQFF. Here the CDR3 DNA reads TGTGCCACCAGTGACCCTCGACTAGCGGGCCCTACGATTGAGCAGTTCTTC.

The chain uses TRBV12-3 or TRBV12-4 and TRBJ1-5; a possible D gene is TRBD1 (5 bases). Trimming took 4 bases from V and 5 from J, leaving 6 bases between them. The CDR3 runs 12 residues. Here the CDR3 reads CASSWGDQPQHF. As DNA, the CDR3 is TGTGCCAGCAGTTGGGGGGATCAGCCCCAGCATTTT.

In DNA form, the CDR3 reads TGTGCCAGCAGCTTACGGCCCGGAGGGGAGCAGTACTTC. This encodes CASSLRPGGEQYF. The chain recombines TRBV5-4 with TRBJ2-7; weak D call: TRBD2 (6 bases). Per germline, CDR1 SGHNT and CDR2 YYREEE (reference sequence). This CDR3 region has 13 residues. V was pared by 2 bases and J by 7 bases, with 13 bases between.

The rearrangement uses TRBV9 and TRBJ2-1; maybe TRBD1 (5 bases). Germline loops: CDR1 SGDLS, CDR2 YYNGEE. The length of the CDR3 is 15 residues. Trimming cost V 3 bases and J 1 base, with 11 bases left between them. CDR3 protein: CASSATGASYNEQFF. Here the CDR3 DNA reads TGTGCCAGCAGCGCCACAGGAGCTTCCTACAATGAGCAGTTCTTC.

This clone turned up a few times. The chain couples TRBV7-9 to TRBJ1-2; D might be TRBD1 (6 bases). Looked up from germline, CDR1 is SEHNR and CDR2 is FQNEAQ (reference sequence). Between the trimmed V and J ends, which lost 5 bases and 2 bases, there was a span of 15 bases. The CDR3 totals 15 residues. The chain's CDR3 is CASSETPQGNYGYTF. The CDR3 DNA is TGTGCCAGCAGCGAAACCCCACAGGGAAACTATGGCTACACCTTC.

The chain joins TRBV15 to TRBJ1-2, with D possibly matching TRBD1 (5 bases). The germline V and J ends were trimmed by 0 bases and 7 bases, with 12 bases remaining between them. The CDR3 runs to 14 residues. Germline loops: CDR1 LNHNV, CDR2 YYDKDF (reference sequence). The CDR3 spells CATSRDKGRSGYTF. CDR3 in DNA: TGTGCCACCAGCAGAGATAAGGGGAGGAGTGGCTACACCTTC.

This clone has more than one count but fewer than ten. This chain links TRBV29-1 with TRBJ2-3; a weak D match, TRBD2 (6 bases). The V end lost 5 bases, the J end lost 4 bases, and 13 bases lay between the germline ends. Germline loops: CDR1 SQVTM, CDR2 ANQGSEA. The CDR3 contains 13 residues. The CDR3 here is CSVLKRVPDTQYF. The CDR3 nucleotides read TGCAGCGTTCTAAAGCGGGTCCCAGATACGCAGTATTTT.

Regarding this clone: The sample holds other DNA sequences that translate to the same CDR3. The CDR3 spells CASSLGQDQETQYF. The DNA for the CDR3 is TGCGCCAGCAGCTTGGGACAGGACCAAGAGACCCAGTACTTC. The chain combines TRBV5-1 with TRBJ2-5; D possibly corresponds to TRBD1 (6 bases). This CDR3 is built from 14 residues. V lost 0 bases, J lost 0 bases, and 6 bases lay in between. CDR1 is SGHRS and CDR2 is YFSETQ in the germline V gene.

V gene TRBV5-1 combines with J gene TRBJ2-3; 7 bases are a match to TRBD2. The J segment lost 4 bases and the V segment lost 4 bases, leaving 12 bases of the junction unmatched. This CDR3 has 16 residues. The V gene's germline CDR1 is SGHRS and CDR2 YFSETQ. The CDR3 protein is CASSRTLANIADTQYF. CDR3 nucleotides: TGCGCCAGCAGCCGGACACTAGCGAATATAGCAGATACGCAGTATTTT. The whole variable domain, filled in from reference TRBV5-1 and TRBJ2-3, reads KAGVTQTPRYLIKTRGQQVTLSCSPISGHRSVSWYQQTPGQGLQFLFEYFSETQRNKGNFPGRFSGRQFSNSRSEMNVSTLELGDSALYLCASSRTLANIADTQYFGPGTRLTVL.

This clone has just a few counts. The chain joins TRBV7-8 to TRBJ1-1; D might be TRBD1 (6 bases). This CDR3 spans 15 amino acids. The V end lost 3 bases, the J end lost 3 bases, and 14 bases lay between the germline ends. Germline V lookup: CDR1 SGHVS, CDR2 FQNEAQ. CDR3 sequence reads: CASSFLLTGHTEAFF. The CDR3 DNA reads as TGTGCCAGCAGCTTCCTACTGACAGGTCACACTGAAGCTTTCTTT.

This rearrangement joins TRBV7-9 to TRBJ1-1; possibly TRBD1 for D (5 bases). Germline V gene data show CDR1 as SEHNR and CDR2 as FQNEAQ (reference sequence). The CDR3 totals 14 residues. Trimming took off 3 bases at V and 1 base at J, with 9 bases between the two ends. This CDR3 is CASSLGDSNTEAFF. CDR3 DNA: TGTGCCAGCAGCTTGGGGGACTCGAACACTGAAGCTTTCTTT.

This clone was detected once. This chain uses TRBV18 with TRBJ2-7; TRBD2 might be the D (5 bases). The CDR3 length is 14 residues. CDR1 and CDR2 from the germline V gene are KGHSH and LQKENI. V was pared by 3 bases and J by 6 bases, with 15 bases between. DNA of the CDR3: TGTGCCAGCTCACCCTCGGGATCCTTGGCCGAGCAGTACTTC. Protein sequence: CASSPSGSLAEQYF.

J is TRBJ2-7 and V is TRBV27; D unclear. Germline V CDR1 and CDR2: MNHEY, SMNVEV (reference sequence). The CDR3 contains 15 residues. Trimming shortened V by 0 bases and J by 6 bases, and 15 bases separated the two germline ends. CDR3 coding DNA: TGTGCCAGCAGTTTATCCCCACAGACGAGAGTCGAGCAGTACTTC. Protein: CASSLSPQTRVEQYF.